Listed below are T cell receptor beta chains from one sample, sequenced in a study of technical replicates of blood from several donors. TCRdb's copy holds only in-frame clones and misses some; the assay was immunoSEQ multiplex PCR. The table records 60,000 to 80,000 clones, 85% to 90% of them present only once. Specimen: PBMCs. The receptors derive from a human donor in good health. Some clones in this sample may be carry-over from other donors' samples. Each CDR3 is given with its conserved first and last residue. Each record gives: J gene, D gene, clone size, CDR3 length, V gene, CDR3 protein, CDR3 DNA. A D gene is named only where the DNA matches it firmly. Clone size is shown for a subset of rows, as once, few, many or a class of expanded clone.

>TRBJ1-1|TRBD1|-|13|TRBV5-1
CASTKDRPTEAFF
TGCGCCAGCACCAAGGACAGGCCCACTGAAGCTTTCTTT
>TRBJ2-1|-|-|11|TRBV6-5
CASGTRSEQFF
TGTGCCAGCGGGACAAGGAGTGAGCAGTTCTTC
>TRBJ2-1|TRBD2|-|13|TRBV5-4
CASSWTSGNEQFF
TGTGCCAGCAGCTGGACTAGCGGCAATGAGCAGTTCTTC
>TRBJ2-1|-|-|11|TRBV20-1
CSAPGTLEQFF
TGCAGTGCGCCGGGAACCCTAGAGCAGTTCTTC
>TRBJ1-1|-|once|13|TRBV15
CATSKQRDTEAFF
TGTGCCACCAGCAAGCAACGGGACACTGAAGCTTTCTTT
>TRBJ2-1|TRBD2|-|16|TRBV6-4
CASSEAGGGSYNEQFF
TGTGCCAGCAGTGAAGCCGGGGGGGGCTCCTACAATGAGCAGTTCTTC
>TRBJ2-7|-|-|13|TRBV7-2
CASSLAGATLLYF
TGTGCCAGCAGCTTAGCGGGGGCCACGTTACTGTACTTC
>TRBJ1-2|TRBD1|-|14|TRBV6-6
CASSYSRDSPGYTF
TGTGCCAGCAGTTACTCGCGGGACAGTCCTGGCTACACCTTC
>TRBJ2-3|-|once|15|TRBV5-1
CASSSGQPRTDTQYF
TGCGCCAGCAGCTCCGGACAGCCGCGCACAGATACGCAGTATTTT
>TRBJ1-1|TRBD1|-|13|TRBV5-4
CATLTQGTDEAFF
TGTGCCACTTTGACACAGGGGACGGATGAAGCTTTCTTT
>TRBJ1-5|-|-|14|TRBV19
CASSLTGGVQPQHF
TGTGCCAGTAGTCTGACAGGTGGGGTTCAGCCCCAGCATTTT
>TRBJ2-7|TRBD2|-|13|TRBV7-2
CASSPRTSYEQYF
TGTGCCAGCAGCCCGAGGACTAGTTACGAGCAGTACTTC
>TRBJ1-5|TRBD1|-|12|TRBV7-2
CASSTGDQPQHF
TGTGCCAGCAGCACAGGGGATCAGCCCCAGCATTTT
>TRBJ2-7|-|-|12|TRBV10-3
CAISEEGHEQYF
TGTGCCATCAGTGAGGAGGGCCACGAGCAGTACTTC
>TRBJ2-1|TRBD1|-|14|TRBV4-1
CASSQKTGANEQFF
TGCGCCAGCAGCCAAAAGACAGGGGCCAATGAGCAGTTCTTC
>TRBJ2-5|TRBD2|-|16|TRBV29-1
CSVGLAGVWPRETQYF
TGCAGCGTAGGACTAGCGGGAGTATGGCCCCGAGAGACCCAGTACTTC
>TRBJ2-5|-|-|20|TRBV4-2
CASSQEPPGRVSGSQETQYF
TGTGCCAGCAGCCAAGAGCCCCCTGGCCGGGTCTCGGGTTCCCAAGAGACCCAGTACTTC
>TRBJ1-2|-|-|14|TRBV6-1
CASTFQGLGYGYTF
TGTGCCAGCACCTTCCAGGGTTTGGGCTATGGCTACACCTTC
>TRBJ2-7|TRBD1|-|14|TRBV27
CASQRLGDSYEQYF
TGTGCCAGCCAACGACTGGGGGACAGCTACGAGCAGTACTTC
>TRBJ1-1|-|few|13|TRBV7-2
CASSLELYAEAFF
TGTGCCAGCAGCTTAGAACTGTACGCTGAAGCTTTCTTT
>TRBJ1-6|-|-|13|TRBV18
CASSIQGNSPLHF
TGTGCCAGCTCAATACAGGGTAATTCACCCCTCCACTTT
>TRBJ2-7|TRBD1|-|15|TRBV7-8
CASSPRDRSFYEQYF
TGTGCCAGCAGCCCCCGGGACAGAAGCTTCTACGAGCAGTACTTC
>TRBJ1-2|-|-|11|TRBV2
CASSPTRGYTF
TGTGCCAGCAGCCCCACCCGGGGCTACACCTTC
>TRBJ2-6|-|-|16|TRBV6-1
CASSEVGSSGANVLTF
TGTGCCAGCAGTGAGGTGGGCAGCTCTGGGGCCAACGTCCTGACTTTC
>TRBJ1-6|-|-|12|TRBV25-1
CASSWEDSPLHF
TGTGCCAGCAGCTGGGAGGATTCACCCCTCCACTTT
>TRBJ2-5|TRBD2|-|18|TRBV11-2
CASSLAPWGGGAQETQYF
TGTGCCAGCAGCTTAGCCCCGTGGGGCGGGGGGGCCCAAGAGACCCAGTACTTC
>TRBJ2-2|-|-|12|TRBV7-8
CASSLFLGELFF
TGTGCCAGCAGCTTATTTCTCGGGGAGCTGTTTTTT
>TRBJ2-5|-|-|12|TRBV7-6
CASRLEGETQYF
TGTGCCAGCAGATTGGAGGGGGAGACCCAGTACTTC
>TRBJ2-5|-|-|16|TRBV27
CASSPQEYPNRETQYF
TGTGCCAGCAGCCCCCAGGAATACCCCAATCGAGAGACCCAGTACTTC
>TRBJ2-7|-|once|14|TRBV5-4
CASSLGRGPYEQYF
TGTGCCAGCAGCCTGGGGCGGGGCCCCTACGAGCAGTACTTC
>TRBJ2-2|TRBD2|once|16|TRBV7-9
CASSQWAGGPSGELFF
TGTGCCAGCAGCCAGTGGGCGGGAGGGCCCTCCGGGGAGCTGTTTTTT
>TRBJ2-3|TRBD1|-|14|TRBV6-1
CASSEGTGADTQYF
TGTGCCAGCAGTGAAGGGACAGGGGCAGATACGCAGTATTTT
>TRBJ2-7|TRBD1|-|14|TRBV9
CASSVAGQGYEQYF
TGTGCCAGCAGCGTAGCTGGACAGGGCTACGAGCAGTACTTC
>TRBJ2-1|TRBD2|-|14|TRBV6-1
CASTEGLVGNEQFF
TGTGCCAGCACCGAGGGACTAGTTGGCAATGAGCAGTTCTTC